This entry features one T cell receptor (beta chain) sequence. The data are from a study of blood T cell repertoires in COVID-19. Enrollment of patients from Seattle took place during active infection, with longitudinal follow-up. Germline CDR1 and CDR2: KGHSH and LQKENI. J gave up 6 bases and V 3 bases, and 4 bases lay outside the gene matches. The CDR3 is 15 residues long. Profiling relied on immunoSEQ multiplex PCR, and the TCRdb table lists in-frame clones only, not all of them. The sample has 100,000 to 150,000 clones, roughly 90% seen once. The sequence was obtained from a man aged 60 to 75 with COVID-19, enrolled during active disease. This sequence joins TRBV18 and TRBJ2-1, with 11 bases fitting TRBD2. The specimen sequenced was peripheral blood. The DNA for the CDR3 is TGTGCCAGCTCACCTAGCGGGGGGGCCCTCAATGAGCAGTTCTTC. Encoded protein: CASSPSGGALNEQFF.